Listed below are T cell receptor beta chains from one sample, sequenced in a study of cytomegalovirus exposure and HLA in healthy donors. The protocol was immunoSEQ multiplex PCR, while the TCRdb copy is restricted to in-frame clones and leaves out a portion. The sample has about 140,000 clones; about 78% are singletons. The specimen sequenced was PBMCs. These receptors originate from a male donor in good health and CMV-seronegative. Each CDR3 is given with its conserved first and last residue. A D gene is named only where the DNA matches it firmly. Some rows mark clone size as missing; the rest say once, few, many or name a class of expanded clone.

TGTGCCAGCAGCCGAACGAACTGGGCCAGCATAAACATTCAGTACTTC,CASSRTNWASINIQYF,NA,TRBV7-9,TRBJ2-4,NA
TGTGCCAGCAGCGTAGCCTCGACAGGGTTCCAAGAGACCCAGTACTTC,CASSVASTGFQETQYF,TRBD1,TRBV9,TRBJ2-5,NA
TGCGCCAGCACCGGGGGGGCAAACTATAATTCACCCCTCCACTTT,CASTGGANYNSPLHF,NA,TRBV5-1,TRBJ1-6,NA
TGTGCCTGGAGTGTGGGACAGGGTAATCTGGCTGGAAACACCATATATTTT,CAWSVGQGNLAGNTIYF,TRBD1,TRBV30,TRBJ1-3,NA
TGCGCCAGCAGCCCGGGACTAGCTAGCACAGATACGCAGTATTTT,CASSPGLASTDTQYF,TRBD2,TRBV5-1,TRBJ2-3,NA
TGTGCCTGGAGGCCAGGGAGGGTGGCGATTCCAACTAATGAAAAACTGTTTTTT,CAWRPGRVAIPTNEKLFF,NA,TRBV30,TRBJ1-4,few
TGTGCCAGCAGCCACTCCTACGAGCAGTACTTC,CASSHSYEQYF,NA,TRBV5-8,TRBJ2-7,NA
TGTGCTAGTGGTATGGTCGTCGGGAACACTGAAGCTTTCTTT,CASGMVVGNTEAFF,NA,TRBV12-5,TRBJ1-1,NA
TGTGCAAGTCGCACTAGGCGCCAGGGGACTAGCGGGAAAATCTTCTACGAGCAGTACTTC,CASRTRRQGTSGKIFYEQYF,NA,TRBV12-2,TRBJ2-7,NA
TGCGCCAGCAGCAGGAGCGGGAGTACCTACAATGAGCAGTTCTTC,CASSRSGSTYNEQFF,TRBD2,TRBV5-1,TRBJ2-1,NA
TGTGCCAGCAGGGGGGACAGGGGGACTGAAGCTTTCTTT,CASRGDRGTEAFF,TRBD1,TRBV2,TRBJ1-1,few
TGTGCCAGCCACACTAGCGGGGGGGCCTTCGGGGAGCTGTTTTTT,CASHTSGGAFGELFF,TRBD2,TRBV2,TRBJ2-2,NA
TGTGCCAGCAGCGTCGACAGGGTACAAGGCTACACCTTC,CASSVDRVQGYTF,TRBD1,TRBV7-2,TRBJ1-2,NA
TGTGCCAGCAGCGTAGTGGGTGGGGCGAATGAGCAGTTCTTC,CASSVVGGANEQFF,NA,TRBV9,TRBJ2-1,NA
TGTGCCAGCAGTGAAGGGCGGGGGCCCGGGGAGCTGTTTTTT,CASSEGRGPGELFF,NA,TRBV25-1,TRBJ2-2,few
TGTGCCAGCAGTTTTACCGGGGGGAATCAGCCCCAGCATTTT,CASSFTGGNQPQHF,NA,TRBV27,TRBJ1-5,NA
TGTGCCAGCTCACCAGGAACAGAGCATCAGCCCCAGCATTTT,CASSPGTEHQPQHF,NA,TRBV18,TRBJ1-5,NA
TGTGCCAGCAGTATCTACAGGGGGCTGGATAGTCGGGACACTGAAGCTTTCTTT,CASSIYRGLDSRDTEAFF,TRBD1,TRBV27,TRBJ1-1,NA
TGTGCCAGCTCACCCTACATAGAGACAGGGAAATCGTACGAGCAGTACTTC,CASSPYIETGKSYEQYF,TRBD1,TRBV18,TRBJ2-7,NA
TGTGCCAGCAGCTTCGTTTTTCGAAAGGAGAATGGCTACACCTTC,CASSFVFRKENGYTF,NA,TRBV5-5,TRBJ1-2,NA
TGTGCCAGCAGTAGGGCGGCGGGAGAAAACGAGCAGTACTTC,CASSRAAGENEQYF,TRBD2,TRBV6-4,TRBJ2-7,NA
TGTGCCAGCAGTTACCGGACTAGCGGGACGACCTACGAGCAGTACTTC,CASSYRTSGTTYEQYF,TRBD2,TRBV6-6,TRBJ2-7,few
TGTGCCAGCAGCGACCAGACAGGGGGTTTTGGTTGGTATGGCTACACCTTC,CASSDQTGGFGWYGYTF,TRBD1,TRBV2,TRBJ1-2,NA
TGCGCCAGCAGTCAAATGAGGGGGCCGGCAGAGCTATACGAGCAGTACTTC,CASSQMRGPAELYEQYF,TRBD1,TRBV23-1,TRBJ2-7,once
TGTGCCAGCAGCTCCACCGGGACAGGGGGCGAGCAGTACTTC,CASSSTGTGGEQYF,TRBD1,TRBV7-9,TRBJ2-7,NA
TGCAGCGTGAGAGGCCGGCTGAACACTGAAGCTTTCTTT,CSVRGRLNTEAFF,NA,TRBV29-1,TRBJ1-1,NA
TGTGCCAGCAGCCGCTACGAGCAGTACTTC,CASSRYEQYF,NA,TRBV5-5,TRBJ2-7,few
TGTGCCAGCAGCTATGGGGGGGGTCGCCGTGATCAGCCCCAGCATTTT,CASSYGGGRRDQPQHF,NA,TRBV5-4,TRBJ1-5,NA
TGTGCCAGTAGTGAAAGTCTAGCGTGGATTAGCGGGGAGCTGTTTTTT,CASSESLAWISGELFF,NA,TRBV19,TRBJ2-2,NA